The 31 T cell receptor beta chains listed next were all sequenced from one sample in a study of shared clonotypes between healthy human individuals. Only in-frame clones appear in the TCRdb table, and some are missing; sequencing was by immunoSEQ multiplex PCR. The table lists over a million clones, approximately 80% of them singletons. The specimen sequenced was memory CD4+ T cells from PBMCs. The subset denotes: CD45RA-negative fraction. These receptors were obtained from a man aged 18 to 30 in good health. Some clones in this sample may be carry-over from other donors' samples.

The chain joins TRBV7-2 to TRBJ2-2, with 7 bases matching TRBD2. The germline CDR1 and CDR2 sequences are SGHTA and FQGNSA. The CDR3 length is 14 residues. V gave up 2 bases and J gave up 6 bases; unmatched junction bases: 3. CDR3 DNA: TGTGCCAGCAGCTTATTGGCGGGAGCCGGGGAGCTGTTTTTT. Protein sequence: CASSLLAGAGELFF.

This clone occurred a few times. This CDR3 is CASSLVSDRDQYF. The CDR3 DNA is TGCGCCAGCAGCTTGGTGTCGGATCGGGACCAGTACTTC. V and J are TRBV5-1 and TRBJ2-5; D possibly corresponds to TRBD2 (5 bases). There are 13 residues in the CDR3. The V and J ends lost 0 bases and 10 bases respectively, with 13 bases between them. Germline V CDR1 and CDR2: SGHRS, YFSETQ. Drawing the rest from reference TRBV5-1 and TRBJ2-5, the complete variable domain is KAGVTQTPRYLIKTRGQQVTLSCSPISGHRSVSWYQQTPGQGLQFLFEYFSETQRNKGNFPGRFSGRQFSNSRSEMNVSTLELGDSALYLCASSLVSDRDQYFGPGTRLLVL.

This chain joins TRBV2 and TRBJ2-7; possibly TRBD2 for D (6 bases). The germline V gene has CDR1 SNHLY and CDR2 FYNNEI. V gave up 11 bases and J gave up 3 bases, with 17 bases separating them. The CDR3 consists of 13 residues. The CDR3 sequence: CAGSGGLSYEQYF. The CDR3 DNA is TGTGCCGGCTCCGGGGGACTTAGCTACGAGCAGTACTTC.

The V gene is TRBV9, the J gene TRBJ2-3, with 8 bases fitting TRBD2. The germline gives CDR1 SGDLS, CDR2 YYNGEE. With V trimmed by 4 bases and J by 4 bases, 5 bases remained unmatched. This CDR3 is 14 amino acids long. In DNA, the CDR3 is TGTGCCAGCAGCCCGGGACTAGTTGCAGATACGCAGTATTTT. Amino acid sequence: CASSPGLVADTQYF.

The genes are TRBV2 and TRBJ2-7; perhaps TRBD1 as D (6 bases). Germline V lookup: CDR1 SNHLY, CDR2 FYNNEI. V dropped 7 bases and J dropped 6 bases, with 19 bases sitting between them. This CDR3 comprises 14 residues. DNA for the CDR3: TGTGCCAGCACTCCCGGGACACCCCTGAGCGAGCAGTACTTC. It translates to CASTPGTPLSEQYF.

This clone has only one observation. CDR3 loop: CASSPPRLAGAESYNEQFF. Written as DNA, the CDR3 is TGCGCCAGCAGCCCCCCGAGACTAGCGGGAGCGGAATCCTACAATGAGCAGTTCTTC. The V gene is TRBV4-1, the J gene TRBJ2-1, with TRBD2 matching 12 bases. This CDR3 spans 19 amino acids. In germline, CDR1 is MGHRA, CDR2 YSYEKL. The V gene end was trimmed by 4 bases and the J gene end by 1 base; junction bases not matched to a gene: 11.

A single count supports this clone. A much larger clone sits a single nucleotide away, making a read error possible. The J gene is TRBJ2-1, the V gene TRBV9; the match to TRBD2 covers 8 bases. J lost 7 bases, V lost 0 bases, and 6 bases had no gene match. In germline, CDR1 is SGDLS, CDR2 YYNGEE. The CDR3 is 15 amino acids. CDR3 DNA sequence: TGTGCCAGCAGCGTAGCGGCGGGAGGTTGGAATGAGCAGTTCTTC. Protein product: CASSVAAGGWNEQFF.

The chain is built from TRBV11-1 and TRBJ2-3; D is uncertain. V was pared by 3 bases and J by 0 bases, with 10 bases between. This CDR3 spans 15 amino acids. Germline V lookup: CDR1 SGHAT, CDR2 FQDESV (reference sequence). The CDR3 region is CASSFFQASTDTQYF. The DNA of the CDR3 is TGTGCCAGCAGCTTTTTCCAGGCAAGCACAGATACGCAGTATTTT.

The chain recombines TRBV7-2 with TRBJ2-7; D might be TRBD1 or TRBD2, each matching 5 bases. This CDR3 is built from 14 residues. Deletions cut 5 bases from V and 2 bases from J, with 13 bases between. Germline assignment: CDR1 SGHTA and CDR2 FQGNSA. The CDR3 region has the DNA TGTGCCAGCAGCCGAGGGACGGAACCCTACGAGCAGTACTTC. Protein product: CASSRGTEPYEQYF.

The genes are TRBV7-2 and TRBJ2-7; D gene uncertain. This CDR3 region has 14 residues. V was trimmed by 8 bases and J by 2 bases, leaving 16 bases between them. The germline V gene has CDR1 SGHTA and CDR2 FQGNSA. CDR3 region: CASGTPPRTYEQYF. CDR3 DNA: TGTGCCAGCGGTACCCCCCCCCGAACCTACGAGCAGTACTTC.

The V gene is TRBV6-1, the J gene TRBJ2-3, with a weak D call TRBD2 (5 bases). There are 14 residues in the CDR3. Trimming shortened V by 11 bases and J by 3 bases, and 18 bases separated the two germline ends. Germline V gene lookup returns CDR1 MNHNS and CDR2 SASEGT. CDR3 bases: TGTGCCTCCGCCCGGGCTACGGGGACAGATACGCAGTATTTT. This sequence encodes CASARATGTDTQYF.

CDR3 sequence reads: CASSIDRSSYGYTF. The CDR3, as DNA: TGTGCCAGTAGTATTGACAGATCGTCCTATGGCTACACCTTC. The rearrangement joins TRBV19 to TRBJ1-2; D possibly corresponds to TRBD1 (5 bases). Germline assignment: CDR1 LNHDA and CDR2 SQIVND (reference sequence). The CDR3 is made up of 14 amino acids. Trimming cost V 3 bases and J 4 bases, with 12 bases left between them.

This clone was seen more than once but under ten times. The chain recombines TRBV15 with TRBJ2-7; D is undetermined. The CDR3 is made up of 15 amino acids. Germline CDR1 LNHNV, CDR2 YYDKDF (reference sequence). V lost 4 bases, J lost 3 bases, and 16 bases lay in between. CDR3 nucleotide sequence: TGTGCCACCAGCAAAGTGGTACGGGCCTACTACGAGCAGTACTTC. Protein product: CATSKVVRAYYEQYF.

This clone was recorded only once. Here the CDR3 DNA reads TGTGCCAGCAGAAGACTAGGTCAGGCCTACGAGCAGTACTTC. The encoded protein is CASRRLGQAYEQYF. This chain joins TRBV28 and TRBJ2-7; tentative D call: TRBD2 (6 bases). V lost 6 bases, J lost 2 bases, and 14 bases lay in between. This CDR3 comprises 14 residues. Germline V gene data show CDR1 as MDHEN and CDR2 as SYDVKM.

The rearrangement links TRBV28 to TRBJ1-1; 7 positions agree with TRBD1. CDR1 is MDHEN and CDR2 is SYDVKM in the germline V gene. This CDR3 comprises 14 residues. V dropped 6 bases and J dropped 4; count of bases not matched to a gene: 8. The CDR3 reads CASSLKGAITEAFF. The CDR3 DNA follows: TGTGCCAGCAGCCTCAAGGGGGCGATCACTGAAGCTTTCTTT.

Notes on this clone: A far more abundant clone sits one base away, making this likely a read error. Additional DNA sequences in this sample encode the identical CDR3. V and J are TRBV2 and TRBJ1-2; D call uncertain. The CDR3 is 10 amino acids. Germline CDR1 and CDR2: SNHLY and FYNNEI. Trimming left V 9 bases short and J 6 bases short, with 8 bases between. The CDR3 DNA reads TGTGCCAGGAACAGAAATGGCTACACCTTC. Translated: CARNRNGYTF.

This chain uses TRBV4-3 with TRBJ2-3; D may be TRBD1 or TRBD2 (5 bases each). In germline, CDR1 is LGHNA, CDR2 YSLEER. The CDR3 runs to 16 residues. V gave up 0 bases and J gave up 1 base, with 11 bases separating them. CDR3 nucleotides: TGCGCCAGCAGCCAAGATAGGGAGACAGGCACAGATACGCAGTATTTT. Translated: CASSQDRETGTDTQYF.

This clone appeared many times. The chain has TRBV7-2 and TRBJ2-1, with D tentatively TRBD1 (5 bases). The CDR3 consists of 13 residues. V lost 2 bases, J lost 9 bases, and 11 bases lay in between. Germline CDR1 and CDR2: SGHTA and FQGNSA. The CDR3 loop reads CASSLRWGSEQFF. CDR3 nucleotides: TGTGCCAGCAGCTTAAGGTGGGGCAGTGAGCAGTTCTTC.

The rearrangement joins TRBV9 to TRBJ2-5; TRBD2 agrees at 8 bases. CDR3 length equals 17 residues. Per germline, CDR1 SGDLS and CDR2 YYNGEE. Germline trimming cut 0 bases from V and 2 bases from J; bases unmatched to any gene: 9. The CDR3 DNA is TGTGCCAGCAGCGTAGGCGGGAGGATATGGGCACAAGAGACCCAGTACTTC. It specifies CASSVGGRIWAQETQYF. The full variable domain, rest sourced from reference TRBV9 and TRBJ2-5, is DSGVTQTPKHLITATGQRVTLRCSPRSGDLSVYWYQQSLDQGLQFLIQYYNGEERAKGNILERFSAQQFPDLHSELNLSSLELGDSALYFCASSVGGRIWAQETQYFGPGTRLLVL.

V usage is TRBV19 and J usage is TRBJ2-5; D remains ambiguous. This CDR3 contains 13 residues. The ends were cut back, 6 bases at V and 1 base at J, with 9 bases in the middle. From germline, CDR1 is LNHDA and CDR2 SQIVND (reference sequence). The CDR3 sequence: CASSERVQETQYF. The CDR3 coding sequence is TGTGCCAGTAGCGAGAGAGTCCAAGAGACCCAGTACTTC.

This clone was seen once. V gene TRBV5-1 combines with J gene TRBJ1-2, with 7 bases lining up with TRBD1. Trimming took 3 bases from V and 8 from J; bases not matched to a gene: 13. The CDR3 consists of 15 residues. Germline lookup yields CDR1 SGHRS and CDR2 YFSETQ. The CDR3 coding sequence is TGCGCCAGCAGCTCGCGAGCGGGGACAGCGGGGGGCTACACCTTC. It encodes CASSSRAGTAGGYTF.

V and J are TRBV10-3 and TRBJ1-1, with D perhaps matching TRBD1 (5 bases). The CDR3 is 15 amino acids. Trimming shortened V by 11 bases and J by 10 bases, and 29 bases separated the two germline ends. CDR1 ENHRY and CDR2 SYGVKD come from the germline V gene. The DNA for the CDR3 is TGTGCCTCGCTCGCGGAGGGGTACGAGGAAGGGGTAGCTTTCTTT. Translating gives CASLAEGYEEGVAFF.

The chain combines TRBV6-5 with TRBJ2-7; the D gene is possibly TRBD2 (5 bases). Trimming took off 6 bases at V and 7 bases at J, with 16 bases between the two ends. CDR3 length: 13 amino acids. Per the germline V gene, CDR1 is MNHEY and CDR2 is SVGAGI. The CDR3 spells CASRPHSGGEQYF. CDR3 nucleotide sequence: TGTGCCAGCAGACCCCACTCGGGCGGGGAGCAGTACTTC.

J is TRBJ2-7 and V is TRBV9; tentatively, D is TRBD1 or TRBD2 (6 bases each). From germline, CDR1 is SGDLS and CDR2 YYNGEE. Trimming took 0 bases from V and 4 from J, leaving 14 bases between them. CDR3 length equals 15 residues. CDR3 in amino acids: CASSVAGAGLYEQYF. The DNA for the CDR3 is TGTGCCAGCAGCGTAGCGGGGGCAGGGCTATACGAGCAGTACTTC. The full variable domain, rest sourced from reference TRBV9 and TRBJ2-7, is DSGVTQTPKHLITATGQRVTLRCSPRSGDLSVYWYQQSLDQGLQFLIQYYNGEERAKGNILERFSAQQFPDLHSELNLSSLELGDSALYFCASSVAGAGLYEQYFGPGTRLTVT.

This chain connects TRBV30 to TRBJ1-2; D not certain. The CDR3 is made up of 17 amino acids. Per the germline V gene, CDR1 is GTSNPN and CDR2 is SVGIG (reference sequence). V dropped 0 bases and J dropped 7 bases, with 24 bases sitting between them. Here the CDR3 reads CAWSVKETVLYFSGYTF. As DNA, the CDR3 is TGTGCCTGGAGTGTTAAGGAGACCGTGCTTTATTTCAGTGGCTACACCTTC.

This clone was observed many times. The CDR3 coding sequence is TGTGCCAGCAGCACAGACGTAATGAACACTGAAGCTTTCTTT. Amino acid sequence: CASSTDVMNTEAFF. The chain combines TRBV28 with TRBJ1-1; unclear D gene. The CDR3 runs to 14 residues. CDR1 is MDHEN and CDR2 is SYDVKM in the germline V gene. Deletions cut 6 bases from V and 0 bases from J, with 11 bases between.

The table lists this clone with a count of one. This chain uses TRBV10-3 with TRBJ2-7, with 7 bases identical to TRBD1. CDR3 length: 12 amino acids. The V gene's germline CDR1 is ENHRY and CDR2 SYGVKD. The V gene end was trimmed by 10 bases and the J gene end by 3 bases; junction bases not matched to a gene: 6. The CDR3 is CASQGQLYEQYF. CDR3 bases: TGTGCCAGCCAGGGACAGCTCTACGAGCAGTACTTC.

J is TRBJ1-1 and V is TRBV4-2, with D maybe TRBD1 (6 bases). Germline lookup yields CDR1 LGHNA and CDR2 YNFKEQ. This CDR3 region has 15 residues. The V gene lost 4 bases and the J gene lost 10 bases, with 22 bases spanning the gap. CDR3 DNA sequence: TGTGCCAGCAGCCCCACACGGGGGCGGGCCGAGGGAGCTTTCTTT. Amino acid sequence: CASSPTRGRAEGAFF.

The V and J genes are TRBV7-9 and TRBJ1-2; D not resolved. The germline V and J ends were trimmed by 1 base and 5 bases, with 8 bases remaining between them. Germline V gives CDR1 SEHNR, CDR2 FQNEAQ (reference sequence). CDR3 length: 13 residues. The CDR3 region is CASSLEDGYGYTF. CDR3 DNA: TGTGCCAGCAGCTTAGAGGACGGGTATGGCTACACCTTC.

Remarks on this clone: This probably arose from a read error, given a far larger clone one base away. The chain couples TRBV18 to TRBJ1-2, with a tentative D call TRBD1 (6 bases). V was clipped by 3 bases and J by 1 base, with 12 bases between them. CDR1 is KGHSH and CDR2 is LQKENI in the germline V gene. CDR3 length equals 15 residues. The chain's CDR3 is CASSPSQDSNYGYTF. For the CDR3, the DNA is TGTGCCAGCTCACCGTCACAGGACAGTAACTATGGCTACACCTTC.

V and J are TRBV9 and TRBJ2-2, with D tentatively TRBD2 (6 bases). The germline CDR1 and CDR2 sequences are SGDLS and YYNGEE. This CDR3 contains 13 residues. V shed 4 bases and J shed 7 bases, with 11 bases lying between them. CDR3 protein: CASSPGEFGELFF. For the CDR3, the DNA is TGTGCCAGCAGCCCGGGGGAATTCGGGGAGCTGTTTTTT.